This record looks at one T cell receptor beta chain sequence and its context. The sample belongs to a study of T cell changes during pregnancy in multiple sclerosis. Data came from immunoSEQ multiplex PCR; TCRdb stores just in-frame clones and leaves some out. The repertoire consists of roughly 46,000 clones, with under 90% occurring once and the leading ten covering about 0.64%. This TCR was sampled from a female donor with multiple sclerosis, enrolled in a pregnancy study. Here the sequenced sample was CD4+ T cells from peripheral blood mononuclear cells, taken before pregnancy.

The CDR3 loop reads CASSRWLAGTNTGELFF. CDR3 coding DNA: TGTGCCAGCAGCCGCTGGTTAGCGGGGACGAACACCGGGGAGCTGTTTTTT. The chain joins TRBV7-7 to TRBJ2-2; 8 nucleotides align to TRBD2. V was clipped by 5 bases and J by 0 bases; unmatched bases: 8. The CDR3 extends over 17 amino acids. CDR1 SSHAT and CDR2 FNYEAQ come from the germline V gene (reference sequence).